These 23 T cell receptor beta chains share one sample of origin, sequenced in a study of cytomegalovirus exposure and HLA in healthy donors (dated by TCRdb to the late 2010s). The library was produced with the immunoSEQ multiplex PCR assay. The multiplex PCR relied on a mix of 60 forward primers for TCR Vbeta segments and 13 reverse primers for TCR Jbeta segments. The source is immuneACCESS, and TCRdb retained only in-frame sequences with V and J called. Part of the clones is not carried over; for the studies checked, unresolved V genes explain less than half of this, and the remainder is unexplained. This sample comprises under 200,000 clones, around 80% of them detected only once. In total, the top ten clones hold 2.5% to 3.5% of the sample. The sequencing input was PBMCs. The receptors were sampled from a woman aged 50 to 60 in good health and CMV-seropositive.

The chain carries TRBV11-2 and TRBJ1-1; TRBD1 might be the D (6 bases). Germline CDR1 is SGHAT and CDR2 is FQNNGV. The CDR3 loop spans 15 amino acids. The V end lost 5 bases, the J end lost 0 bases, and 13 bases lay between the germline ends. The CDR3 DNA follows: TGTGCCAGCAGCCCCACGGACAGAATGAACACTGAAGCTTTCTTT. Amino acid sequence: CASSPTDRMNTEAFF. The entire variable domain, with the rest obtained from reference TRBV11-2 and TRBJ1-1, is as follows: EAGVAQSPRYKIIEKRQSVAFWCNPISGHATLYWYQQILGQGPKLLIQFQNNGVVDDSQLPKDRFSAERLKGVDSTLKIQPAKLEDSAVYLCASSPTDRMNTEAFFGQGTRLTVV.

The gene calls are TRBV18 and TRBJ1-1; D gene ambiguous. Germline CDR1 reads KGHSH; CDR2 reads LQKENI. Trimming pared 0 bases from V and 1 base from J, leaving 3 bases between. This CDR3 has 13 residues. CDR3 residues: CASSPPQNTEAFF. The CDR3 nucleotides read TGTGCCAGCTCACCACCCCAGAACACTGAAGCTTTCTTT.

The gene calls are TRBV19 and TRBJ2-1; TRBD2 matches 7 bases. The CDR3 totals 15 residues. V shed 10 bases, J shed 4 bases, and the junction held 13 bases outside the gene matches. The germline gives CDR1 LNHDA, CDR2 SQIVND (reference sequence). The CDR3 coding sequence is TGTGCCACCAGTGTGGAAGCGGGATATTACAATGAGCAGTTCTTC. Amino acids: CATSVEAGYYNEQFF.

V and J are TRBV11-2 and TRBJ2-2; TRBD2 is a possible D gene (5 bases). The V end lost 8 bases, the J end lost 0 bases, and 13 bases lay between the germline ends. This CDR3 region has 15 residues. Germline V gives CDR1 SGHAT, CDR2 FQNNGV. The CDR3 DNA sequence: TGTGCCAGCGGCGGGTCTATCACGAACACCGGGGAGCTGTTTTTT. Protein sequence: CASGGSITNTGELFF.

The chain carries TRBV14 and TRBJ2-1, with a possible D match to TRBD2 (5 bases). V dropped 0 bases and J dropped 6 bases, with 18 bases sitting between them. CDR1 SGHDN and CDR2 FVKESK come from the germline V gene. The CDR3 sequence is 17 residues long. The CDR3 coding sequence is TGTGCCAGCAGCCAAGATTTGGTGTTAGCCGCGGGCAATGAGCAGTTCTTC. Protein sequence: CASSQDLVLAAGNEQFF.

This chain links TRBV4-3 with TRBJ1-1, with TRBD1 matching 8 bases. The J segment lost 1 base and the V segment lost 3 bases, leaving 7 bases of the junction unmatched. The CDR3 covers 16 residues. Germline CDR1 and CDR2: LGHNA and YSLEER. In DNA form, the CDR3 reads TGCGCCAGCAGCCATGATATGGACAGGGCGAACACTGAAGCTTTCTTT. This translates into CASSHDMDRANTEAFF.

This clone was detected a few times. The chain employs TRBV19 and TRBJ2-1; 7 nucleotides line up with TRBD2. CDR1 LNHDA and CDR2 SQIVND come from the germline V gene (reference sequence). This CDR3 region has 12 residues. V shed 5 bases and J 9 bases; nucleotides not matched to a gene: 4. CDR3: CASSWGGGEQFF. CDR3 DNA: TGTGCCAGTAGTTGGGGCGGGGGTGAGCAGTTCTTC.

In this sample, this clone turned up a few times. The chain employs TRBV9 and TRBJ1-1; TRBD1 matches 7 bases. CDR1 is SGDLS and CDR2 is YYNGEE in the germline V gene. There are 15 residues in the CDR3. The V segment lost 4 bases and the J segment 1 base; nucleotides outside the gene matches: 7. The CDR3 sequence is CASSFGGTANTEAFF. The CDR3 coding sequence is TGTGCCAGCAGCTTTGGTGGGACAGCGAACACTGAAGCTTTCTTT.

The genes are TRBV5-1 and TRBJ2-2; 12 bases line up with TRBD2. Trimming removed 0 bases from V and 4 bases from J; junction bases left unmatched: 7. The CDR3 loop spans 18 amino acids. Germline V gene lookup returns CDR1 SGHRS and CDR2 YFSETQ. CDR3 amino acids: CASSLETSGGPGTGELFF. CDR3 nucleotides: TGCGCCAGCAGCTTGGAAACTAGCGGGGGGCCGGGCACCGGGGAGCTGTTTTTT.

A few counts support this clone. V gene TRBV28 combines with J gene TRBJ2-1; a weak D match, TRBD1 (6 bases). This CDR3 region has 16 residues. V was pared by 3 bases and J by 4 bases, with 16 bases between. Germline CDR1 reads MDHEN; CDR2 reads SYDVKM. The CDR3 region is CASSFSGQRPYNEQFF. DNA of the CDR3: TGTGCCAGCAGTTTTAGTGGACAGCGGCCTTACAATGAGCAGTTCTTC.

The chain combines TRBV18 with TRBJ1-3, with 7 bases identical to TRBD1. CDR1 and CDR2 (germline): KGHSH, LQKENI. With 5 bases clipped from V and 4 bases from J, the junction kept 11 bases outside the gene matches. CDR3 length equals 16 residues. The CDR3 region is CASSAQGTLFGNTIYF. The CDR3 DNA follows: TGTGCCAGCTCAGCACAGGGGACACTTTTCGGAAACACCATATATTTT.

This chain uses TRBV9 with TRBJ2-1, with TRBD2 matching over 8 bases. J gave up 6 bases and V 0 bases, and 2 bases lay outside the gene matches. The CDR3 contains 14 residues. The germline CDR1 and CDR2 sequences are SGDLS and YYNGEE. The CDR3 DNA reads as TGTGCCAGCAGCGTAGTAAGCGGGAGCAATGAGCAGTTCTTC. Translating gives CASSVVSGSNEQFF.

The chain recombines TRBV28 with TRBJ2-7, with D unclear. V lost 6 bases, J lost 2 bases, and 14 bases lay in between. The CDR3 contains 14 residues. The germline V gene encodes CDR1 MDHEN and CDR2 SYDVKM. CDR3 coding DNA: TGTGCCAGCAGCCTAACCCATATAGCCTACGAGCAGTACTTC. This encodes CASSLTHIAYEQYF. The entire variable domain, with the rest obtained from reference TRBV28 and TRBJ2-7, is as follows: DVKVTQSSRYLVKRTGEKVFLECVQDMDHENMFWYRQDPGLGLRLIYFSYDVKMKEKGDIPEGYSVSREKKERFSLILESASTNQTSMYLCASSLTHIAYEQYFGPGTRLTVT.

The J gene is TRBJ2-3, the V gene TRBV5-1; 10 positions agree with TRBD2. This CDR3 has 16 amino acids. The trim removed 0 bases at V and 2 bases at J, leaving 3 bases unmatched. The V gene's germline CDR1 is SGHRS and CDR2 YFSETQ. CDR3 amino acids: CASSLASGGLTDTQYF. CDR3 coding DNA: TGCGCCAGCAGCTTGGCTAGCGGGGGACTCACAGATACGCAGTATTTT.

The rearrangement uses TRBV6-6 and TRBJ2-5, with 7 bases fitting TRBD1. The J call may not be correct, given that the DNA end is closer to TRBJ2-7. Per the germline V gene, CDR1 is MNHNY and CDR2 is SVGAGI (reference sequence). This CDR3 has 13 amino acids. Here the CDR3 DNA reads TGTGCCAGCAGCCTGACAGGGACCTACGAGCAGTACTTC. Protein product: CASSLTGTYEQYF.

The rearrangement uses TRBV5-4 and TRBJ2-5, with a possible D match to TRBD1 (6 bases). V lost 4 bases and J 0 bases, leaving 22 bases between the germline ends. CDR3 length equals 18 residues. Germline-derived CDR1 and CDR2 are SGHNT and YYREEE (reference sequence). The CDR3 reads CASSRRVGGFGYQETQYF. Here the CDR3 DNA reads TGTGCCAGCAGCCGCCGGGTTGGGGGCTTTGGGTACCAAGAGACCCAGTACTTC.

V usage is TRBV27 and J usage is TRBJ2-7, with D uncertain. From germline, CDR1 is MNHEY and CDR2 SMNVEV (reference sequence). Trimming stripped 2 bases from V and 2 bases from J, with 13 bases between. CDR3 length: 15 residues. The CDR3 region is CASSLLPGLTYEQYF. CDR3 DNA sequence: TGTGCCAGCAGTTTACTCCCAGGTCTAACCTACGAGCAGTACTTC.

CDR3 in amino acids: CASSYGLAGGQETQYF. DNA of the CDR3: TGTGCCAGCAGTTACGGTTTAGCGGGGGGTCAAGAGACCCAGTACTTC. The chain is built from TRBV6-5 and TRBJ2-5, with 10 bases aligning to TRBD2. V trimming: 2 bases; J trimming: 2 bases; junction bases outside the gene matches: 5. The CDR3 sequence is 16 residues long. CDR1 is MNHEY and CDR2 is SVGAGI in the germline V gene.

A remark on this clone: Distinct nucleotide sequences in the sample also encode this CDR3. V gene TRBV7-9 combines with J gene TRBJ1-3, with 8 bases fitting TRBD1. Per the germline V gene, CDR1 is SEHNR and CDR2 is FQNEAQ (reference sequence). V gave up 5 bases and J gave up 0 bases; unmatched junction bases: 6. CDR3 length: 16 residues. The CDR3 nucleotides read TGTGCCAGCAGCGGGAGGACAGGGAGCTCTGGAAACACCATATATTTT. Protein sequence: CASSGRTGSSGNTIYF.

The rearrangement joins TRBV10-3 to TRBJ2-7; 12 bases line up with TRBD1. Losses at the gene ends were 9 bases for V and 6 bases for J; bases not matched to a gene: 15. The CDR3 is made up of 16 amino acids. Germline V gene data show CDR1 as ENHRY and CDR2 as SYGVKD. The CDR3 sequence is CAITPGTGGGSPEQYF. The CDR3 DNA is TGTGCCATAACCCCCGGGACAGGGGGCGGATCACCCGAGCAGTACTTC.

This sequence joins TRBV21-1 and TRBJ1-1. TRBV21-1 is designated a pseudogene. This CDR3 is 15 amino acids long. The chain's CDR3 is CARIPTGETNTEAFF. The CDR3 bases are TGTGCCAGAATTCCTACCGGGGAAACTAACACTGAAGCTTTCTTT.

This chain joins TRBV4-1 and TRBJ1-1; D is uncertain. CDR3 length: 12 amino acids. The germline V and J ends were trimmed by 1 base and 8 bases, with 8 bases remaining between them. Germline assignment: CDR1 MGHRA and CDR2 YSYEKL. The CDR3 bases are TGCGCCAGCAGCCAAGGAGTCGGGGAAGCTTTCTTT. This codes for CASSQGVGEAFF.

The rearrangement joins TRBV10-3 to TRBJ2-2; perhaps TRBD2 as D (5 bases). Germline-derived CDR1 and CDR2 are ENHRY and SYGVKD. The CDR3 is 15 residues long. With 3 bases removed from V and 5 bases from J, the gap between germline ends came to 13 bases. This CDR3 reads CAISDYPGKTGELFF. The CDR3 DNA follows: TGTGCCATCAGTGATTATCCGGGGAAAACCGGGGAGCTGTTTTTT.